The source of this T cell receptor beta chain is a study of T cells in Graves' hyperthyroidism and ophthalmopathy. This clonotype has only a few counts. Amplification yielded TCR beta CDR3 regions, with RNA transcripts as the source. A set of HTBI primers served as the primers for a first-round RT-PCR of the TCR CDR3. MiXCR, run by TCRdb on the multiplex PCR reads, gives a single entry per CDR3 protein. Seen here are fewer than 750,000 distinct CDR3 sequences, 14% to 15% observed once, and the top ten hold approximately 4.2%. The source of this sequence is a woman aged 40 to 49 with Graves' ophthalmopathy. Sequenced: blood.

The CDR3, as DNA: TGTGCCAGCAGCTTCGGACAGGCCAATCAGCCCCAGCATTTT. Translating gives CASSFGQANQPQHF. This rearrangement joins TRBV7-2 to TRBJ1-5, with 7 bases matching TRBD1. Trimming cost V 3 bases and J 3 bases; bases outside gene matches: 2. The CDR3 covers 14 residues. The germline V gene encodes CDR1 SGHTA and CDR2 FQGNSA.